This TCR beta chain emerged from a study of OX40 agonist ivuxolimab in advanced cancers. For the study at large: Dose-escalation cases comprised hepatocellular carcinoma, melanoma, renal cell or head and neck cancer. One hepatocellular carcinoma and a couple of cutaneous melanoma patients partially responded. Findings of the study overall: Fewer expanded clones were found on average in CD4+ than in CD8+ T cells. Blood T cells, both CD4+ and CD8+, expanded clonally by week 6 at 0.1 to 3.0 mg/kg.

This CDR3 comprises 15 residues. Germline assignment: CDR1 SGHRS and CDR2 YFSETQ. V trimming: 2 bases; J trimming: 0 bases; junction bases outside the gene matches: 2. Sequencing used immunoSEQ multiplex PCR; TCRdb keeps in-frame clones, though not all of them. The data hold 25,000 to 35,000 clones, with 65% to 75% observed a single time. This clone has just one count. Its specificity is not known. The material was CD4+ or CD8+ T cells sorted from blood, obtained in a trial of the OX40 agonist ivuxolimab. V usage is TRBV5-1 and J usage is TRBJ2-1; the match to TRBD2 covers 7 bases. The sequence was collected from an adult with an advanced solid tumor such as melanoma, head and neck, liver or kidney cancer. CDR3: CASSFSGGSYNEQFF. CDR3 DNA sequence: TGCGCCAGCAGCTTCTCGGGGGGCTCCTACAATGAGCAGTTCTTC.